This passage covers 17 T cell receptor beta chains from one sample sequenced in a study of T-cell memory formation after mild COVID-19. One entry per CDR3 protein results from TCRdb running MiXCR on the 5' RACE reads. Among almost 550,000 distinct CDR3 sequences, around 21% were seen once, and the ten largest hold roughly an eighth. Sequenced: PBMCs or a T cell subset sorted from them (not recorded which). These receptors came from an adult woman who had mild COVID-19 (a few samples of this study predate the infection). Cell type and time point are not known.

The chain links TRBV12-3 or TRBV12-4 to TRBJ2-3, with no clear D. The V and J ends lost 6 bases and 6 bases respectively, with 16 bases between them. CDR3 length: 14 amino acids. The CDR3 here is CASRTPSVGDTQYF. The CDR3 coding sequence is TGTGCCAGCAGGACCCCCTCCGTGGGGGATACGCAGTATTTT.

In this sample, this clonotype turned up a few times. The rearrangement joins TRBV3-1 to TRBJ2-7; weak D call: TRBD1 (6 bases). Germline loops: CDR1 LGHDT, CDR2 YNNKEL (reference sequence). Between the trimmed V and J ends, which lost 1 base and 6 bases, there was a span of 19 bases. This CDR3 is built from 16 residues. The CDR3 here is CASSQGWNRVFAEQYF. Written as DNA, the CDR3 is TGTGCCAGCAGCCAAGGTTGGAACAGGGTGTTCGCCGAGCAGTACTTC.

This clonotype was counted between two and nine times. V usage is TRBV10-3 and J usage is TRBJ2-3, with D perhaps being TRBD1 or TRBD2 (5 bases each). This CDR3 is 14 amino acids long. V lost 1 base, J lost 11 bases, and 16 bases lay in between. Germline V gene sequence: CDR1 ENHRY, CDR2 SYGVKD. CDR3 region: CAISELDTPRGQYF. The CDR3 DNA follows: TGTGCCATCAGTGAGTTGGACACCCCACGGGGGCAGTATTTT.

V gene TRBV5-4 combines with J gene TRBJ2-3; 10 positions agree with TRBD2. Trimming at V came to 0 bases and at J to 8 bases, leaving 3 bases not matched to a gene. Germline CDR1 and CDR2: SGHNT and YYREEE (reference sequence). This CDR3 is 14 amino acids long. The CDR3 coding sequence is TGTGCCAGCAGCTTGGCGACTAGCGGGCGTACGCAGTATTTT. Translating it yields CASSLATSGRTQYF.

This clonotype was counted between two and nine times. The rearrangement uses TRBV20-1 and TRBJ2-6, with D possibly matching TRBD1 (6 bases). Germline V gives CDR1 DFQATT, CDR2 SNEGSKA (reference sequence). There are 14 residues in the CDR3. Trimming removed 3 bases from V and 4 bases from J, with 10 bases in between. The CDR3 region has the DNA TGCAGTGCTAGCACAGGGACAGGGGCCAACGTCCTGACTTTC. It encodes CSASTGTGANVLTF.

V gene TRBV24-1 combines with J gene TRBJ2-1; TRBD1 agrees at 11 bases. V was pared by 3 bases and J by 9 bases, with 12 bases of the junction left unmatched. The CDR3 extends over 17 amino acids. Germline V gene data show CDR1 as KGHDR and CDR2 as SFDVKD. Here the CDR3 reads CATSDPRTGGDRAEQFF. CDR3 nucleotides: TGTGCCACCAGTGATCCACGGACAGGGGGCGATAGGGCTGAGCAGTTCTTC.

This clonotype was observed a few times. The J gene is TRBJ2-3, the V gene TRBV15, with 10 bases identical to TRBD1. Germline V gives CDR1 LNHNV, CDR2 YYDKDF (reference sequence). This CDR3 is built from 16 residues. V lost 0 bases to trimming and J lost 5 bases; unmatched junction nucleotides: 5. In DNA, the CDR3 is TGTGCCACCAGCAGAGAATTGACAGGGGGCGGAGATACGCAGTATTTT. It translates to CATSRELTGGGDTQYF.

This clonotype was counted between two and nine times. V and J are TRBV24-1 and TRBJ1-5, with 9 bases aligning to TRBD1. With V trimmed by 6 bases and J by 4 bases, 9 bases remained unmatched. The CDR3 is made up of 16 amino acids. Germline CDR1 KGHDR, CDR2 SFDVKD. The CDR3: CATSTPNGTGNQPQHF. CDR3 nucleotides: TGTGCCACCAGTACCCCGAACGGGACAGGGAATCAGCCCCAGCATTTT.

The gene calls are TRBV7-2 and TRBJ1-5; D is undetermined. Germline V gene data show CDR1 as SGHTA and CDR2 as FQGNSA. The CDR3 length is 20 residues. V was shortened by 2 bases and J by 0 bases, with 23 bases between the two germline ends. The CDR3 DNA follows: TGTGCCAGCAGCTTATCCCTCTCAATCGACCGAATAGATAGCAATCAGCCCCAGCATTTT. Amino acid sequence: CASSLSLSIDRIDSNQPQHF. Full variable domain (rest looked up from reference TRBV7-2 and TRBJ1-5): GAGVSQSPSNKVTEKGKDVELRCDPISGHTALYWYRQSLGQGLEFLIYFQGNSAPDKSGLPSDRFSAERTGGSVSTLTIQRTQQEDSAVYLCASSLSLSIDRIDSNQPQHFGDGTRLSIL.

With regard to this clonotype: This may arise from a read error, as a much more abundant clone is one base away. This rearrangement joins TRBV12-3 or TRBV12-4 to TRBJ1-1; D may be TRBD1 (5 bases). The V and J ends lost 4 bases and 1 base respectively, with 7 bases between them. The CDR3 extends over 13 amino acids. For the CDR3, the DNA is TGTGCCAGCAGTTATCAGGGGAACACTGAAGCTTTCTTT. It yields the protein CASSYQGNTEAFF.

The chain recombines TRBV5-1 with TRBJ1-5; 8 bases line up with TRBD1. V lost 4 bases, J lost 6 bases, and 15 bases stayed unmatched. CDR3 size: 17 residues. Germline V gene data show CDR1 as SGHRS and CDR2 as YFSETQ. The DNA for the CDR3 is TGCGCCAGCAGCGCGGTAGCCCTGGACAGGGTAATTCAGCCCCAGCATTTT. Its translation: CASSAVALDRVIQPQHF.

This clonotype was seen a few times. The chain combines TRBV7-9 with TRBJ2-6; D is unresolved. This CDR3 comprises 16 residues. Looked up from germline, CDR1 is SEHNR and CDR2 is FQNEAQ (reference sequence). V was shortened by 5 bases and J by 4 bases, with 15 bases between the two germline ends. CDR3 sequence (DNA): TGTGCCAGCAGCCAGGCGTTTGGGCCCGGGGCCAACGTCCTGACTTTC. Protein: CASSQAFGPGANVLTF. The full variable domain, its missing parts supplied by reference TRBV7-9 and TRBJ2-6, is DTGVSQNPRHKITKRGQNVTFRCDPISEHNRLYWYRQTLGQGPEFLTYFQNEAQLEKSRLLSDRFSAERPKGSFSTLEIQRTEQGDSAMYLCASSQAFGPGANVLTFGAGSRLTVL.

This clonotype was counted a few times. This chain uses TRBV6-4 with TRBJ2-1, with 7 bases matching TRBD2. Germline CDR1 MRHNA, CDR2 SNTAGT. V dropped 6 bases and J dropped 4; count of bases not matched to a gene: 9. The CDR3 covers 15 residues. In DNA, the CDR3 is TGTGCCAGCAGAATAATAGCGGGCTCTTACAATGAGCAGTTCTTC. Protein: CASRIIAGSYNEQFF.

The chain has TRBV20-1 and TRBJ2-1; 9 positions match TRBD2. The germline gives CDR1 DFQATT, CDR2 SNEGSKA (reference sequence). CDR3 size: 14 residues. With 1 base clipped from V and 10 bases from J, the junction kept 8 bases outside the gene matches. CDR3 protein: CSARATGLAREQFF. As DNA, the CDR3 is TGCAGTGCTAGAGCCACGGGACTAGCCCGAGAGCAGTTCTTC.

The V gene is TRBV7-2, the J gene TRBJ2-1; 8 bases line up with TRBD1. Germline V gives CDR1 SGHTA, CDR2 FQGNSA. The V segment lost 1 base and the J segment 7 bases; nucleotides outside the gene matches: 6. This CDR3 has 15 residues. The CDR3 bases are TGTGCCAGCAGCTTAGGGTCCAGGGGGCGAAATGAGCAGTTCTTC. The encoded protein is CASSLGSRGRNEQFF.

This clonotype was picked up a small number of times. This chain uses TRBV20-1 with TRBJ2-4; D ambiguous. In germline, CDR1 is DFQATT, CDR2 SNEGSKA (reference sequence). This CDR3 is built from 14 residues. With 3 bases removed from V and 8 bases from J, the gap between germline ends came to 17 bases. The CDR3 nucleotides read TGCAGTGCTAGTACGGGCGGACCCTTGTACATTCAGTACTTC. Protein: CSASTGGPLYIQYF.

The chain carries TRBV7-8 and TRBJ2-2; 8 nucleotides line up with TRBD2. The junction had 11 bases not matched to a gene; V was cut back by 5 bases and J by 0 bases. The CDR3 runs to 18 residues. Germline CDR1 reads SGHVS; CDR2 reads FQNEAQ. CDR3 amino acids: CASSPRIAGFANTGELFF. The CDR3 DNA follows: TGTGCCAGCAGCCCGCGGATAGCGGGGTTCGCGAACACCGGGGAGCTGTTTTTT.